The sequence of this T cell receptor (beta chain) was determined in a study of human T cells and chemical hapten exposure. The CDR3 has 16 residues. Germline V CDR1 and CDR2: SEHNR, FQNEAQ (reference sequence). V was trimmed by 1 base and J by 1 base, leaving 13 bases between them. Within the library, unique molecular identifiers were attached to each individual cDNA molecule. Authors' analysis steps: There were a median of roughly 100,000 TCRs per sample, with a range from roughly 20,000 to 750,000. MiXCR, applied by TCRdb to the RACE reads, yields one record per CDR3 protein. Clone size and V and J calls follow TCRdb, not the original study. The top ten hold 9.9% of the sample, which has tens of thousands of distinct CDR3 sequences, about 7.7% seen once. The time point is: healthy volunteer bleed at 2 weeks. Total RNA was isolated from whole blood that had not been fractionated. Note on this clonotype: Its antigen remains unknown.

Broader study findings: Sensitizing to DPC left TCRs with a frequency above 1 in 1000 unaltered.

The sample consisted of whole blood. The gene calls are TRBV7-9 and TRBJ2-5; D may be TRBD1 (5 bases). The source is a human donor in good health. Some clones in this sample may be carry-over from other donors' samples. The CDR3 coding sequence is TGTGCCAGCAGCTTAGAGGGGCACCCCACCCAAGAGACCCAGTACTTC. Protein: CASSLEGHPTQETQYF.